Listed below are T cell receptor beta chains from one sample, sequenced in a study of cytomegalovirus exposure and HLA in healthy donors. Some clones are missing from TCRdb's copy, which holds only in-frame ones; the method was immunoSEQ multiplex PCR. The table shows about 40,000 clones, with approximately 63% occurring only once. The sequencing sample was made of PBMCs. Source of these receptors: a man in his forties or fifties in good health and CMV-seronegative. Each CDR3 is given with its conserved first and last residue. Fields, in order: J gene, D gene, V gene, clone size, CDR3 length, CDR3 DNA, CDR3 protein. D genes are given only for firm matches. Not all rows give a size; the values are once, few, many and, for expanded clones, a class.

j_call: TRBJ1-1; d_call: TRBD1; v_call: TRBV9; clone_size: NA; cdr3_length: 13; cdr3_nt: TGTGCCAGTGCCAGGGGGTCAAACACTGAAGCTTTCTTT; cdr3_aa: CASARGSNTEAFF
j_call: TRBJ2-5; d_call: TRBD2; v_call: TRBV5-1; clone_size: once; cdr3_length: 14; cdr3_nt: TGCGCCAGCAGCCAGCGGGGGGGCGGGGAGACCCAGTACTTC; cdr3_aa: CASSQRGGGETQYF
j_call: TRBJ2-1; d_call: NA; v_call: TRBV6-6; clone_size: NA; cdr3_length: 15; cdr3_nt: TGTGCCAGCAGTTACAAGGGGAAGGGATACAATGAGCAGTTCTTC; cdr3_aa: CASSYKGKGYNEQFF
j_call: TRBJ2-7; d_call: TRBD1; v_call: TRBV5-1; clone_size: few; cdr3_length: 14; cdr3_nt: TGCGCCAGCAGCCAGGGACAGGGGCCCTACGAGCAGTACTTC; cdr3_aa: CASSQGQGPYEQYF
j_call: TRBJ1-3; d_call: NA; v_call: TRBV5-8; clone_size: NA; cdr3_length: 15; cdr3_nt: TGTGCCAGCAGCTTTTACGGGGTGTCCGGAAACACCATATATTTT; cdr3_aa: CASSFYGVSGNTIYF
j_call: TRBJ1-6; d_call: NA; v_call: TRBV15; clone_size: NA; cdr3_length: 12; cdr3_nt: TGTGCCACCAGTACAGGGAATTCACCCCTCCACTTT; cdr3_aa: CATSTGNSPLHF
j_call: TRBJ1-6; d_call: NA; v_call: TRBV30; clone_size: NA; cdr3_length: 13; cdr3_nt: TGTGCCTGGCACCTCATTGAGGGTTCACCCCTCCACTTT; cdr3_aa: CAWHLIEGSPLHF
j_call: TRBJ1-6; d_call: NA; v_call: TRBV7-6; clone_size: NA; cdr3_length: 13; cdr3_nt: TGTGCCAGCAGCTTAGTATCAGATTCACCCCTCCACTTT; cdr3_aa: CASSLVSDSPLHF
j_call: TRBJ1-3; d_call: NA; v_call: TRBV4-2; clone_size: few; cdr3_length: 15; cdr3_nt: TGTGCCAGCAGCCAACTCATCAGCTCTGGAAACACCATATATTTT; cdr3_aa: CASSQLISSGNTIYF
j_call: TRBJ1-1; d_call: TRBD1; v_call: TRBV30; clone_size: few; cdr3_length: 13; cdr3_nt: TGTGCCTGGAGGCTATCCGGGACAGGGAGAGCTTTCTTT; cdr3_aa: CAWRLSGTGRAFF
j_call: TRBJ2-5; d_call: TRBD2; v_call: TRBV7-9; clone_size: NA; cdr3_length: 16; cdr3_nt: TGTGCCAGCAGCGTAACTAGCGGGGGGGCCCCAGAGACCCAGTACTTC; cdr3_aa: CASSVTSGGAPETQYF
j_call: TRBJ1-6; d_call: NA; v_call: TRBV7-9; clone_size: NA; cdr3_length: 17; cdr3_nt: TGTGCCAGCAGCTTAGGGACACAGGGTTCCTATAATTCACCCCTCCACTTT; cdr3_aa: CASSLGTQGSYNSPLHF
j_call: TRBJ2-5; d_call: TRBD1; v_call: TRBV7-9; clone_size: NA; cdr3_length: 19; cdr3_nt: TGTGCCAGCAGCTTAGGAGTCACGCAGGGGGCGATGGGTGCAGAGACCCAGTACTTC; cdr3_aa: CASSLGVTQGAMGAETQYF
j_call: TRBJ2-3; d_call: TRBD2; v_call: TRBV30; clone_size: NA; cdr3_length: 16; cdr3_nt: TGTGCCTGGAGTGTACCTACTAGCGGGGGTAGAGATACGCAGTATTTT; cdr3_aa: CAWSVPTSGGRDTQYF
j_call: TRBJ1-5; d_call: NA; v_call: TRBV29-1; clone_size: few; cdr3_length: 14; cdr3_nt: TGCAGCGTTGAATCCGGGGTTGGCGATCAGCCCCAGCATTTT; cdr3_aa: CSVESGVGDQPQHF
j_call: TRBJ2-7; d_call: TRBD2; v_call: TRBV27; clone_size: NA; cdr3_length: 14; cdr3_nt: TGTGCCAGCAGACCGGGGGGGAGCTCCTACGAGCAGTACTTC; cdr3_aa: CASRPGGSSYEQYF
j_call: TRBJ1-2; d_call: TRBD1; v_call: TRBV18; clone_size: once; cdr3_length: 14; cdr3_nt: TGTGCCAGCTCAGAGGCCACGACAGGGGTCGGCTACACCTTC; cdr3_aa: CASSEATTGVGYTF
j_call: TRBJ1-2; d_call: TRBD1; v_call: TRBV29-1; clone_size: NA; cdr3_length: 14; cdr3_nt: TGCAGCGTTGCATCCACCGGGACAGCCTATGGCTACACCTTC; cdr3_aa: CSVASTGTAYGYTF
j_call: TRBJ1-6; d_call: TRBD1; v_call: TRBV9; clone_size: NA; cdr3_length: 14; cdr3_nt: TGTGCCAGCAGCGTGGGGACAGATAATTCACCCCTCCACTTT; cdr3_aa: CASSVGTDNSPLHF
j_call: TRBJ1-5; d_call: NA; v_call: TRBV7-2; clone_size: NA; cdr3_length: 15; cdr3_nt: TGTGCCAGCAGCTTAGTCTCTCTTAACAATCAGCCCCAGCATTTT; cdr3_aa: CASSLVSLNNQPQHF
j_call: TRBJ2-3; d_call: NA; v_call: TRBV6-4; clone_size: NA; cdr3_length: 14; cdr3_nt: TGTGCCAGCAGTATTGAGGCAGCCACAGATACGCAGTATTTT; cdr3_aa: CASSIEAATDTQYF
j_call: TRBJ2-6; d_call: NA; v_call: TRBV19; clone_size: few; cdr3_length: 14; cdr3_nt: TGTGCCAGTAGTTTCCTCAGACTGGAGGCCGTCCTGACTTTC; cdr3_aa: CASSFLRLEAVLTF
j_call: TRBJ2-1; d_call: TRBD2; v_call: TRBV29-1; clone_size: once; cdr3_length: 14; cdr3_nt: TGCAGCCCCCAAGAGACTAGCGTAAAGGGTGAGCAGTTCTTC; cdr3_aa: CSPQETSVKGEQFF
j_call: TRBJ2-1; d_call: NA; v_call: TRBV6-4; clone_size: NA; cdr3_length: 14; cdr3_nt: TGTGCCAGCAGCACGGGGCGGGATGGAGATGAGCAGTTCTTC; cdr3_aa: CASSTGRDGDEQFF
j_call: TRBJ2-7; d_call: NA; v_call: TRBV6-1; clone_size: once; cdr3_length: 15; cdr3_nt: TGTGCCAGCAGTGCCCGGACAGTTTTCCGGGACGAGCAGTACTTC; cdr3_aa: CASSARTVFRDEQYF
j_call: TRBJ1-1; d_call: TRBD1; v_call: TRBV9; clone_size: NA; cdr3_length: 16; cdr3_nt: TGTGCCAGCAGCGCCGCCGGCTTCGGGACAGGGGGTGGAACTTTCTTT; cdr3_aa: CASSAAGFGTGGGTFF
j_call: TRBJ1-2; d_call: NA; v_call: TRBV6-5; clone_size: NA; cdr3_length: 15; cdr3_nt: TGTGCCAGCAGCCGGTACAGGGAGGGCAACTATGGCTACACCTTC; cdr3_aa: CASSRYREGNYGYTF
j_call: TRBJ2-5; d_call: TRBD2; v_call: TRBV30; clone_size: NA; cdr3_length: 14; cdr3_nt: TGTGCCTGGGGTAGCGGGGGCTCTGGGGAGACCCAGTACTTC; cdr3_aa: CAWGSGGSGETQYF
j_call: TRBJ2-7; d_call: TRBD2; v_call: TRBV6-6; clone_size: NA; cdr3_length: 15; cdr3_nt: TGTGCCAGCAGTTACATCAGCGGGGGGAACTACGAGCAGTACTTC; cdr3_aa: CASSYISGGNYEQYF
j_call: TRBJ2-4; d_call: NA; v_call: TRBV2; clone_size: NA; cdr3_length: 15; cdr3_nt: TGTGCCAGCAGTGAAAAGGGGCCAGCCAAAAACATTCAGTACTTC; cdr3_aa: CASSEKGPAKNIQYF
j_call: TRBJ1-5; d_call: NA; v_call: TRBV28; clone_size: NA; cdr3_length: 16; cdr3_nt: TGTGCCAGCAGTTCAATATCGAGCCTCCCCAATCAGCCCCAGCATTTT; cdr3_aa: CASSSISSLPNQPQHF
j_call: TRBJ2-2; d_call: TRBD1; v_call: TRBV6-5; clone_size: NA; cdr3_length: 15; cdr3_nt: TGTGCCAGCAGTTACAGGACAGGGGAAACCGGGGAGCTGTTTTTT; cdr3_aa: CASSYRTGETGELFF
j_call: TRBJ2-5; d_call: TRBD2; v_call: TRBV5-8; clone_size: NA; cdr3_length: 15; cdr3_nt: TGTGCCAGCAGCAGGGGACTAGCGGACCAAGAGACCCAGTACTTC; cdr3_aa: CASSRGLADQETQYF
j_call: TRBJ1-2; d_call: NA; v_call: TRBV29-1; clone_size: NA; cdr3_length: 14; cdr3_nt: TGCAGCGTTGAAGAAACAGGTACTAACTATGGCTACACCTTC; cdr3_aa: CSVEETGTNYGYTF
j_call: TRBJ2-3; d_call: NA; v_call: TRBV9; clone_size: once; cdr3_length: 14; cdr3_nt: TGTGCCAGCAGCGTAATCGGTAGCACAGATACGCAGTATTTT; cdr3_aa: CASSVIGSTDTQYF
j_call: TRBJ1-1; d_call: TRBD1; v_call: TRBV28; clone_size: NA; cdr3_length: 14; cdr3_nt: TGTGCCAGCAGTATAGGGGGCAGGGTCACTGAAGCTTTCTTT; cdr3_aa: CASSIGGRVTEAFF
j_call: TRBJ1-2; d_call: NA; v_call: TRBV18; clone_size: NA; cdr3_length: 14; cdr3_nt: TGTGCCAGCTCACCACCTCAGAGGGTCCATGGCTACACCTTC; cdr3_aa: CASSPPQRVHGYTF
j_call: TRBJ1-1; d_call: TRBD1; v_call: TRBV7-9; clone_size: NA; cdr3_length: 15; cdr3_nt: TGTGCCAGCAGCCTAAGACAGGGTGACCACACTGAAGCTTTCTTT; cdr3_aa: CASSLRQGDHTEAFF
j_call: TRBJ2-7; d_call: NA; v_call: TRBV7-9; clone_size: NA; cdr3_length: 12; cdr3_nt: TGTGCCAGCAGTCCTGACAACTACGAGCAGTACTTC; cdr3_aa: CASSPDNYEQYF
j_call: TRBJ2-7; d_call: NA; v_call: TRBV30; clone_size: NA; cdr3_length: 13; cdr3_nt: TGTGCCTGCCAAGAGGACAGATCCTACGAGCAGTACTTC; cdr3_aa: CACQEDRSYEQYF
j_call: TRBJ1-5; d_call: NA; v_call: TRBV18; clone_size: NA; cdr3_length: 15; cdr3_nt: TGTGCCAGCTCACCATTGAAAGGGGCCGAACAGCCCCAGCATTTT; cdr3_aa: CASSPLKGAEQPQHF
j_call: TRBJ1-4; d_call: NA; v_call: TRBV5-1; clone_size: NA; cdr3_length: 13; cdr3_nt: TGCGCCAGCAGCCGCGAACGTAATGAAAAACTGTTTTTT; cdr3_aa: CASSRERNEKLFF
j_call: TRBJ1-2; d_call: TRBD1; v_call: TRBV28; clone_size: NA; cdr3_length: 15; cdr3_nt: TGTGCCAGCAGGACCACCGGGACAGCAGACTATGGCTACACCTTC; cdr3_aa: CASRTTGTADYGYTF
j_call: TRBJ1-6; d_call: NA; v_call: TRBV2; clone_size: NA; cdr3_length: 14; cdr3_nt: TGTGCCAGTGCCATGACCGGAGATAATTCACCCCTCCACTTT; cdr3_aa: CASAMTGDNSPLHF
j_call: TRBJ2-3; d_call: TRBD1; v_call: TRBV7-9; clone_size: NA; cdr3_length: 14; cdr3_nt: TGTGCCAGCAGCTTAGCAGGGGGCTCTGATACGCAGTATTTT; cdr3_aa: CASSLAGGSDTQYF
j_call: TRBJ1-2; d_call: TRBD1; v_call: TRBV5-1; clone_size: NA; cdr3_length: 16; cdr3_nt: TGCGCCAGCAGCTTGGGGGACAGGGCTTCTAACTATGGCTACACCTTC; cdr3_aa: CASSLGDRASNYGYTF
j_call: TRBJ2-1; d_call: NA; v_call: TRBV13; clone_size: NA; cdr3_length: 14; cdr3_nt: TGTGCCAGCAGCCCGTCCGCACGGGGCAATGAGCAGTTCTTC; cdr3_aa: CASSPSARGNEQFF